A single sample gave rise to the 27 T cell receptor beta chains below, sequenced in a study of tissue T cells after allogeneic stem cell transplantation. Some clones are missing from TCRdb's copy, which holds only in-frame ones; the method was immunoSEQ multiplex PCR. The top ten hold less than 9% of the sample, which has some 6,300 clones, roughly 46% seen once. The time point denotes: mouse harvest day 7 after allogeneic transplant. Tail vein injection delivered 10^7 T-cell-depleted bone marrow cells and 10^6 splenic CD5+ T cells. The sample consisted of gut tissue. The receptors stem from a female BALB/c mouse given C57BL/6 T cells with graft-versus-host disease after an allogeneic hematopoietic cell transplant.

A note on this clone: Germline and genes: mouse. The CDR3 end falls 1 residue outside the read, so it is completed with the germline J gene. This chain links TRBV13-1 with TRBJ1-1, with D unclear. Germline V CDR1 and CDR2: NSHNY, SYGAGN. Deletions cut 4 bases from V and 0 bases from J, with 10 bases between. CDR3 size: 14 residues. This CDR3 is CASSLRAANTEVFF. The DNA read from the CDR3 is TGTGCCAGCAGTCTTCGGGCTGCAAACACAGAAGTCTTC.

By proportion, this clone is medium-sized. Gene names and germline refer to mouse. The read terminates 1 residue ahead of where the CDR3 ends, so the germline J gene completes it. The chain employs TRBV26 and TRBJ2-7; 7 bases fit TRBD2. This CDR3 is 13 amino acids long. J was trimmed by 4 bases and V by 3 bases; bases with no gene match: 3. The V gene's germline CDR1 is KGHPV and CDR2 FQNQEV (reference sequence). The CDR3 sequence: CASSLTGAYEQYF. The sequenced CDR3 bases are TGTGCCAGCAGTCTAACTGGGGCTTATGAACAGTAC.

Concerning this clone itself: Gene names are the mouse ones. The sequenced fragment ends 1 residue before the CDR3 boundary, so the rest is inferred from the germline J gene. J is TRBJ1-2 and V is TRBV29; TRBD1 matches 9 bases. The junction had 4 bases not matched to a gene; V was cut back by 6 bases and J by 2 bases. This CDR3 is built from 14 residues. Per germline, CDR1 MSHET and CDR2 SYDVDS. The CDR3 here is CASSLGQGNSDYTF. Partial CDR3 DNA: TGTGCTAGCAGCCTCGGACAGGGGAACTCCGACTACACC.

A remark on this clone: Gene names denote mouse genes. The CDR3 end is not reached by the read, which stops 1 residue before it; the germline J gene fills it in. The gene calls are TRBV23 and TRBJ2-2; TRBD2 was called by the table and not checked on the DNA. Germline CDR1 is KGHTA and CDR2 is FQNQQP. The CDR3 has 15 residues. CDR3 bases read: TGCTCCAGCAGTCCCCTGGGGGTAAACACCGGGCAGCTCTAC. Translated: CSSSPLGVNTGQLY. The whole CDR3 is CSSSPLGVNTGQLYF.

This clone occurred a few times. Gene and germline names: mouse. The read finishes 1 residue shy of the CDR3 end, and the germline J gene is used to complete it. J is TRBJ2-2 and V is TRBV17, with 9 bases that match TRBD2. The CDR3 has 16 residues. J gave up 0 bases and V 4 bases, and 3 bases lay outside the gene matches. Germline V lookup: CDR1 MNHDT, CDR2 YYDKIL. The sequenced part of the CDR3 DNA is TGTGCTAGCAGTAAGACTGGGGGAGCAAACACCGGGCAGCTCTAC. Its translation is CASSKTGGANTGQLY. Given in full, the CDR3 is CASSKTGGANTGQLYF.

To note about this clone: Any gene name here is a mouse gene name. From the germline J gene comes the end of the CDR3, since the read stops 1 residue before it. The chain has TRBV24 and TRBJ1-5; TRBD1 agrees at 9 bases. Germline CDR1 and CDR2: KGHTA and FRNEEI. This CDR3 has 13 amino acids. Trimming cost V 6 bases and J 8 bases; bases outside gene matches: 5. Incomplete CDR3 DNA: TGTGCCAGCAGCCGGGACAGGGAAGAGGCTCCGCTT. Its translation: CASSRDREEAPL. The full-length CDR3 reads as CASSRDREEAPLF.

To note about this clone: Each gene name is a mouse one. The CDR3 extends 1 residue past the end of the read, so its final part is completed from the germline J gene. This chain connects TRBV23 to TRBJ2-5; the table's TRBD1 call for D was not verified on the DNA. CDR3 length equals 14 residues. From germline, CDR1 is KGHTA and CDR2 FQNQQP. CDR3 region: CSSSQSPRDDTQYF. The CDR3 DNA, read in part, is TGCTCCAGCAGTCAATCCCCCAGGGATGACACCCAGTAC.

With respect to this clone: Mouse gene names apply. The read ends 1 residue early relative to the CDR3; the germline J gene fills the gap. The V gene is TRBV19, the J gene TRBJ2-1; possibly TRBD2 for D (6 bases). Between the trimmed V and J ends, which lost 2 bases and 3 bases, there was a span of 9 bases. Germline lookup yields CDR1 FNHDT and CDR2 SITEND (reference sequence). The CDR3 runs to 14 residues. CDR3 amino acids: CASSMGGSYAEQFF. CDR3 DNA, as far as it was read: TGTGCCAGCAGTATGGGGGGTTCCTATGCTGAGCAGTTC.

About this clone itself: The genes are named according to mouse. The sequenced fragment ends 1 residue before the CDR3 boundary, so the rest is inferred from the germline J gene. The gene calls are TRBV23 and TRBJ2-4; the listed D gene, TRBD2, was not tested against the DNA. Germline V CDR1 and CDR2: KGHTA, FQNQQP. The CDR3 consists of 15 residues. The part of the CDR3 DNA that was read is TGCTCCAGCAGTCAATCCCTGGGGGGGAAAAACACCTTGTAC. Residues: CSSSQSLGGKNTLY. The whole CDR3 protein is CSSSQSLGGKNTLYF.

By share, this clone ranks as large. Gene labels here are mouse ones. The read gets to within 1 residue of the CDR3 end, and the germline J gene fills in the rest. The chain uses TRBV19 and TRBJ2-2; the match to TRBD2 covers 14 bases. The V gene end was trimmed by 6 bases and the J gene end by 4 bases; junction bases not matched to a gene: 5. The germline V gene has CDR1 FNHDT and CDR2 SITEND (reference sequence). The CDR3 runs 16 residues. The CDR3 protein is CASIMGTGGATGQLYF. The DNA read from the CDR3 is TGTGCCAGCATCATGGGGACTGGGGGGGCCACCGGGCAGCTCTAC.

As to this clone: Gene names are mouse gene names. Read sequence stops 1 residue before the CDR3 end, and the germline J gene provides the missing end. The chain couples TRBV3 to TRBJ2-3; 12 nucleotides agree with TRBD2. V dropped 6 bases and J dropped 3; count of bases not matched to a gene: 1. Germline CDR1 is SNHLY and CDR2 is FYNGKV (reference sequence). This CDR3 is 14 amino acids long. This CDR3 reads CASRTGGAAETLYF. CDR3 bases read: TGTGCCAGCAGGACTGGGGGGGCCGCAGAAACGCTGTAT. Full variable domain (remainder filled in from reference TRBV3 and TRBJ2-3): GPKVLQIPSHQIIDMGQMVTLNCDPVSNHLYFYWYKQILGQQMEFLVNFYNGKVMEKSKLFKDQFSVERPDGSYFTLKIQPTALEDSAVYFCASRTGGAAETLYFGSGTRLTVL.

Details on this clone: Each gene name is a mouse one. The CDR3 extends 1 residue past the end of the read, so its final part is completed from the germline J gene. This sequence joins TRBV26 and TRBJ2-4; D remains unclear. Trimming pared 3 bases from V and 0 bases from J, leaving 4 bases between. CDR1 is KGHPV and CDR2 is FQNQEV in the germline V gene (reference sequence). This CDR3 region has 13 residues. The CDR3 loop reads CASSLQSQNTLYF. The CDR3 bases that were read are TGTGCCAGCAGTCTACAGAGTCAAAACACCTTGTAC.

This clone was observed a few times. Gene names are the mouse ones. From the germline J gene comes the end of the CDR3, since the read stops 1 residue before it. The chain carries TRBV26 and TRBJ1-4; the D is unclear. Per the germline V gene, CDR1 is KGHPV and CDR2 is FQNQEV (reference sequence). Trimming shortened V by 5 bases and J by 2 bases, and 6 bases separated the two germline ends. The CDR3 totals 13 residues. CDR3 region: CASSEGSNERLFF. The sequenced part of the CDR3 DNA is TGTGCCAGCAGTGAGGGCTCCAACGAAAGATTATTT.

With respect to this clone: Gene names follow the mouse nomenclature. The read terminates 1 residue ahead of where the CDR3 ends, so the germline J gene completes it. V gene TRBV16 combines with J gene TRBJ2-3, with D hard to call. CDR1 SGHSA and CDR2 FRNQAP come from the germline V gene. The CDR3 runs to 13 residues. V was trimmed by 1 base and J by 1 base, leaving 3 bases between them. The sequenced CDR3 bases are TGTGCAAGCAGCTTAGGTGGTGCAGAAACGCTGTAT. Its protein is CASSLGGAETLY. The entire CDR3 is CASSLGGAETLYF.

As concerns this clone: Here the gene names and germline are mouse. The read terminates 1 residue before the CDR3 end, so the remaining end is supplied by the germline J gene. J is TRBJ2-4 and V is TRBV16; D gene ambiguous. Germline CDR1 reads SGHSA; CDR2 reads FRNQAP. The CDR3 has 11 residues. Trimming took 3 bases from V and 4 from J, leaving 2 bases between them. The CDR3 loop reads CASSFENTLYF. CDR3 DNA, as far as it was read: TGTGCAAGCAGCTTTGAAAACACCTTGTAC.

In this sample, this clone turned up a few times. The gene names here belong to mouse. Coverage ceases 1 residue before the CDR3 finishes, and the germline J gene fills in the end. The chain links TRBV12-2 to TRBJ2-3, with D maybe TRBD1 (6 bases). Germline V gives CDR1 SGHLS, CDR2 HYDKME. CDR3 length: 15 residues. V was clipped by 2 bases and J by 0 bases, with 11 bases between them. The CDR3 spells CASSPGTTSAETLYF. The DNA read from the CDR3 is TGTGCCAGCTCTCCCGGGACAACTAGTGCAGAAACGCTGTAT. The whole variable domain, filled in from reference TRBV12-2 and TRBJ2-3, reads NSGVVQSPRYIIKGKGERSILKCIPISGHLSVAWYQQTQGQELKFFIQHYDKMERDKGNLPSRFSVQQFDDYHSEMNMSALELEDSAVYFCASSPGTTSAETLYFGSGTRLTVL.

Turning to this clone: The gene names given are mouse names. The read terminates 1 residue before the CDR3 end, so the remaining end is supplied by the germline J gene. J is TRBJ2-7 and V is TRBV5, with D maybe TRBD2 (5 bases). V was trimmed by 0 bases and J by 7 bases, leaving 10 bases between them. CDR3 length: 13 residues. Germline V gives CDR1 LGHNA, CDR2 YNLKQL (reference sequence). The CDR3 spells CASSQDLGVEQYF. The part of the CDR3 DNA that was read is TGTGCCAGCAGCCAAGATCTTGGGGTAGAACAGTAC.

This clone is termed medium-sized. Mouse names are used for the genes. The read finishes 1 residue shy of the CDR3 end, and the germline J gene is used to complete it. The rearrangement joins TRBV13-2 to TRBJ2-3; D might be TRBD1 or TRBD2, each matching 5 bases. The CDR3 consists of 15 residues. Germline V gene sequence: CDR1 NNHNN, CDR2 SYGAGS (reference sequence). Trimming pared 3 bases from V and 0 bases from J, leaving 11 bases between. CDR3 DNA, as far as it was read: TGTGCCAGCGGTGGGGGGACGGTTAGTGCAGAAACGCTGTAT. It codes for CASGGGTVSAETLY. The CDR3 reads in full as CASGGGTVSAETLYF.

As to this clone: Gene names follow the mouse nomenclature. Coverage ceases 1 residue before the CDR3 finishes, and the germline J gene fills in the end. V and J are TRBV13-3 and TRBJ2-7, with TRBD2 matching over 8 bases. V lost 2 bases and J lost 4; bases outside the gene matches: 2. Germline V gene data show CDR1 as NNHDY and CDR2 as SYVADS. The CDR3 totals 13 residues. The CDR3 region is CASSELGGYEQYF. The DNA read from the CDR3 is TGTGCCAGCAGTGAGTTGGGGGGGTATGAACAGTAC.

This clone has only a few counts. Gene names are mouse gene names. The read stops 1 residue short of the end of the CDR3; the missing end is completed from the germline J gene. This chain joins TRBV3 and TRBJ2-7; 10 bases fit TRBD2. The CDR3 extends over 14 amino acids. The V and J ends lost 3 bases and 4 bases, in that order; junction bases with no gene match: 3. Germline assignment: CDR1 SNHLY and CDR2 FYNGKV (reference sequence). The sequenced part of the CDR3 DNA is TGTGCCAGCAGCTTCCTGACTGGGGGGTATGAACAGTAC. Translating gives CASSFLTGGYEQY. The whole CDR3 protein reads CASSFLTGGYEQYF. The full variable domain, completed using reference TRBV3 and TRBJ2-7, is GPKVLQIPSHQIIDMGQMVTLNCDPVSNHLYFYWYKQILGQQMEFLVNFYNGKVMEKSKLFKDQFSVERPDGSYFTLKIQPTALEDSAVYFCASSFLTGGYEQYFGPGTRLTVL.

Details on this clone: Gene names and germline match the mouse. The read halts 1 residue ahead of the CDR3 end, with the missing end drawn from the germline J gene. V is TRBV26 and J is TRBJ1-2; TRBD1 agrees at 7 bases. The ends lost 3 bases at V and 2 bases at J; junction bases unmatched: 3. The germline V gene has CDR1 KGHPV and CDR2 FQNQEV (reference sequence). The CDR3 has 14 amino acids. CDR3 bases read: TGTGCCAGCAGTCTAAGGGGGCGGAACTCCGACTACACC. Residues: CASSLRGRNSDYT. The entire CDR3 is CASSLRGRNSDYTF.

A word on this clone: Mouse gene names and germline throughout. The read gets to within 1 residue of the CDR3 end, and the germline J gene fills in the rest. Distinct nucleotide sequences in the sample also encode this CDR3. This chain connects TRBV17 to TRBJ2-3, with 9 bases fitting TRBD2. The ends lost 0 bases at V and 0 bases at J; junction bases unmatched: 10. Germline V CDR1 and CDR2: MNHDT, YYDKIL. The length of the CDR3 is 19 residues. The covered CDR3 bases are TGTGCTAGCAGTAGAGATCTGGGGGGGGGCGCCAGGAGTGCAGAAACGCTGTAT. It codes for CASSRDLGGGARSAETLY. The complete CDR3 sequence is CASSRDLGGGARSAETLYF.

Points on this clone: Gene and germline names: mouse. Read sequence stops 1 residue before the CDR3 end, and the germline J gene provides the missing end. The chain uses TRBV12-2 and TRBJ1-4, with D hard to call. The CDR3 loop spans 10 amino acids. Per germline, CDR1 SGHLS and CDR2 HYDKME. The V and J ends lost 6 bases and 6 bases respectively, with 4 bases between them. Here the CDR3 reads CASGDERLFF. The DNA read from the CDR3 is TGTGCCAGCGGGGACGAAAGATTATTT.

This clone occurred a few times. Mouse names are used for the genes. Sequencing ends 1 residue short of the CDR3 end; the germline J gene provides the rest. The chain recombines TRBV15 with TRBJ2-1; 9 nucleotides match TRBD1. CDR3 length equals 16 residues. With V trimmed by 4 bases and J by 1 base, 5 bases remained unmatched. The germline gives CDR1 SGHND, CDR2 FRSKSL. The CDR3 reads CASSSYRGRNYAEQFF. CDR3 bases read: TGTGCCAGCAGTTCCTACAGGGGGCGGAACTATGCTGAGCAGTTC.

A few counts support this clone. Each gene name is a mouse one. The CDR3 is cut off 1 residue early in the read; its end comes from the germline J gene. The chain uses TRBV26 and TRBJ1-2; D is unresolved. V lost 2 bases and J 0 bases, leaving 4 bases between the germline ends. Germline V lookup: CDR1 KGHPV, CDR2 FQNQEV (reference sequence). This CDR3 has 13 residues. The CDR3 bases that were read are TGTGCCAGCAGTCTGACTGCAAACTCCGACTACACC. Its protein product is CASSLTANSDYT. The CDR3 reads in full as CASSLTANSDYTF.

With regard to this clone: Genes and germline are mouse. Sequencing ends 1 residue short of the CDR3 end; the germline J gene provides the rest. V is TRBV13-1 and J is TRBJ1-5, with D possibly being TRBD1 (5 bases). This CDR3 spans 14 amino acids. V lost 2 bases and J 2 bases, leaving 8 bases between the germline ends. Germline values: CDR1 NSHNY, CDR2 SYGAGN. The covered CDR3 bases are TGTGCCAGCAGTGAAGACAGATACAACCAGGCTCCGCTT. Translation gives CASSEDRYNQAPL. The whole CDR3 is CASSEDRYNQAPLF. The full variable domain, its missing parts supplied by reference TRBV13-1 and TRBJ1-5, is EAAVTQSPRNKVTVTGGNVTLSCRQTNSHNYMYWYRQDTGHGLRLIHYSYGAGNLRIGDVPDGYKATRTTQEDFFLLLELASPSQTSLYFCASSEDRYNQAPLFGEGTRLSVL.

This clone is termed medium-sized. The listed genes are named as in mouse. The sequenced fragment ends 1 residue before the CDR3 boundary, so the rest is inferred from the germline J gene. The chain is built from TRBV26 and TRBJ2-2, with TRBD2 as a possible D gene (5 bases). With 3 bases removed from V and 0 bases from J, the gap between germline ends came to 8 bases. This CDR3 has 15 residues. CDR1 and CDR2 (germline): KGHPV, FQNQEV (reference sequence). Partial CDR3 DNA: TGTGCCAGCAGTCTCCGACTGACAAACACCGGGCAGCTCTAC. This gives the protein CASSLRLTNTGQLY. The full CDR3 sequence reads CASSLRLTNTGQLYF.